The clone carrying this T cell receptor (beta chain) was seen a handful of times. Its antigen is still unknown. One entry per CDR3 protein, called by TCRdb with MiXCR from the RT-PCR reads. The sample has under 500,000 distinct CDR3 sequences, 9.5% to 12% seen once. The data were taken from a study of response to subunit inactivated influenza vaccine. Findings and caveats of the study: Only a handful of new T cells, the authors suggested, are recruited with each seasonal influenza vaccination.

Trimming took 5 bases from V and 7 from J; bases not matched to a gene: 8. The germline V gene has CDR1 MNHEY and CDR2 SVGAGI. The CDR3 sequence is 14 residues long. Specimen: PBMCs from blood, collected about 6 weeks after vaccination. This chain links TRBV6-5 with TRBJ1-2; 9 bases are a match to TRBD1. This TCR came from a man in his forties or fifties who received an inactivated influenza vaccine. The CDR3 DNA reads as TGTGCCAGCAGTAACGGACAGGGGAAGTTTGGCTACACCTTC. It translates to CASSNGQGKFGYTF.